The source of this T cell receptor (beta chain) is a study of T cells in localized non-small cell lung cancer. Of note for this clone: Its matching antigen is unknown.

Clones were sequenced by immunoSEQ multiplex PCR, and TCRdb holds only the in-frame ones, with some missing. The sample lists roughly 30,000 clones, 80% to 85% seen once, with approximately 5.3% in the top ten. Findings of the study overall: Measurement of T cell clonality placed uninvolved adjacent lung highest, above the level in tumor. Longer overall survival was seen with higher T cell density measured in blood.

The sequence was obtained from a man between 35 and 75 years old with stage III lung adenocarcinoma. The sequencing here drew on peripheral blood mononuclear cells, taken before any cancer treatment.

The CDR3 protein is CASSSIISTGELFF. The CDR3 nucleotides read TGTGCCAGCAGTAGCATCATATCCACCGGGGAGCTGTTTTTT. The V call is TRBV11-2, the J call TRBJ2-2; D remains unclear. The V gene lost 6 bases and the J gene lost 4 bases, with 12 bases spanning the gap. The CDR3 covers 14 residues. Per the germline V gene, CDR1 is SGHAT and CDR2 is FQNNGV.